This T cell receptor (beta chain) comes out of a study of blood T cell repertoires in COVID-19. Study-level background: Italy, Spain and the United States were the sources of the convalescent and acute COVID-19 samples. T cells, B-cell-depleted T cells, or PBMCs supplied cDNA or gDNA.

The CDR3 is 15 residues long. V shed 5 bases and J shed 1 base, with 12 bases lying between them. CDR1 is SEHNR and CDR2 is FQNEAQ in the germline V gene (reference sequence). Source study methods: Amplification with reference gene primers provided the estimates of nucleated cell counts. The repertoire was sequenced with immunoSEQ multiplex PCR; TCRdb's copy has only in-frame clones and lacks some. V and J calls and clone size come straight from that table; D and trimming were deduced from the DNA. The sample gives 160,000 or so clones, 70% to 90% of which show up once; roughly 1% is in the top ten. The receptor was derived from a man aged 40-49 years with acute or convalescent COVID-19. Sequencing was carried out using peripheral blood. This sequence joins TRBV7-9 and TRBJ2-4; TRBD1 is a possible D gene (5 bases). CDR3 amino acids: CASSTQGSAKNIQYF. For the CDR3, the DNA is TGTGCCAGCAGCACCCAGGGATCGGCCAAAAACATTCAGTACTTC.